The rows below give T cell receptor beta chains drawn from one sample of a study of molecular identifiers for immune sequencing clone quantification. TCRdb re-analysed the PCR reads in MiXCR, keeping a single row per CDR3 protein. The sample has approximately 320,000 distinct CDR3 sequences, roughly a quarter seen once. Sequencing input: naive CD8+ T cells from blood, with Jurkat cell RNA spiked in. Receptors originate from a human donor in good health. Some libraries in this study had Jurkat cell RNA spiked in. Each CDR3 is given with its conserved first and last residue. D genes are given only for firm matches. Clone size is given for some rows only: seen once, a few or many times, or a class if the clone is expanded.

J gene	V gene	D gene	clone size	CDR3 protein	CDR3 DNA
TRBJ2-3	TRBV7-2	TRBD2	many	CASSPTSGRLDTQYF	TGTGCCAGCAGCCCGACTAGCGGGAGACTGGATACGCAGTATTTT
TRBJ1-4	TRBV7-9	NA	few	CASSLMTATNEKLFF	TGTGCCAGCAGCTTGATGACAGCAACTAATGAAAAACTGTTTTTT
TRBJ2-2	TRBV4-3	NA	many	CASSQDLNGGELFF	TGCGCCAGCAGCCAAGATCTGAACGGCGGGGAGCTGTTTTTT
TRBJ2-7	TRBV7-2	NA	NA	CASSSPGTTVGLLIYEQYF	TGTGCCAGCAGCTCGCCCGGGACGACCGTGGGCCTATTGATTTACGAGCAGTACTTC
TRBJ1-5	TRBV6-2/TRBV6-3	NA	many	CASSYSKFNQPQHF	TGTGCCAGCAGTTACTCGAAATTCAATCAGCCCCAGCATTTT
TRBJ2-4	TRBV29-1	NA	NA	CSVVVGWGAINIQYF	TGCAGCGTTGTAGTTGGTTGGGGAGCCATTAACATTCAGTACTTC
TRBJ1-6	TRBV4-3	NA	few	CASSQDWGGGISPLHF	TGCGCCAGCAGCCAAGATTGGGGGGGAGGCATTTCACCCCTCCACTTT
TRBJ2-3	TRBV29-1	NA	NA	CSVVGPSFATDTQYF	TGCAGCGTTGTAGGCCCGTCCTTCGCCACAGATACGCAGTATTTT
TRBJ2-2	TRBV4-3	NA	few	CASSQERGLAGELFF	TGCGCCAGCAGCCAAGAAAGAGGGTTAGCTGGGGAGCTGTTTTTT
TRBJ2-5	TRBV7-9	NA	many	CASSFSSSSAQYF	TGTGCCAGCAGCTTTTCGAGTTCTTCGGCCCAGTACTTC
TRBJ2-2	TRBV6-5	TRBD1	few	CASSYNRGVGGELFF	TGTGCCAGCAGTTACAACAGGGGCGTGGGCGGGGAGCTGTTTTTT
TRBJ2-1	TRBV6-2/TRBV6-3	TRBD1	few	CASSRTGLSSYNEQFF	TGTGCCAGCAGCCGGACAGGTTTAAGCTCCTACAATGAGCAGTTCTTC
TRBJ2-2	TRBV27	TRBD2	NA	CASSSDSGLAGETGELFF	TGTGCCAGCAGTTCCGATTCGGGACTAGCGGGAGAGACCGGGGAGCTGTTTTTT
TRBJ2-3	TRBV6-2/TRBV6-3	NA	many	CASSYSLTSGDTQYF	TGTGCCAGCAGTTACTCATTGACTAGTGGAGATACGCAGTATTTT
TRBJ1-1	TRBV28	NA	NA	CASSLYGVNTEAFF	TGTGCCAGCAGTTTATACGGGGTGAACACTGAAGCTTTCTTT
TRBJ2-6	TRBV6-1	NA	many	CASRDSGANVLTF	TGTGCCAGCAGGGACTCTGGGGCCAACGTCCTGACTTTC
TRBJ2-7	TRBV5-3	NA	NA	CASSGGAGTGYEQYF	TGTGCCAGCAGCGGCGGGGCAGGGACTGGCTACGAGCAGTACTTC
TRBJ2-3	TRBV28	NA	NA	CASNTLADTQYF	TGTGCCAGCAATACGTTGGCGGATACGCAGTATTTT
TRBJ2-7	TRBV29-1	TRBD1	many	CSVETGWSYEQYF	TGCAGCGTTGAGACAGGGTGGTCCTACGAGCAGTACTTC
TRBJ1-3	TRBV19	NA	few	CASSMWFSGNTIYF	TGTGCCAGTAGTATGTGGTTTTCTGGAAACACCATATATTTT
TRBJ2-1	TRBV4-3	NA	NA	CASSQDWAAAPFF	TGCGCCAGCAGCCAAGATTGGGCCGCTGCGCCGTTCTTC
TRBJ2-3	TRBV7-9	NA	few	CASSRTVGTTSPDTQYF	TGTGCCAGCAGCCGTACCGTCGGGACCACGTCTCCAGATACGCAGTATTTT
TRBJ2-2	TRBV7-6	NA	many	CASSVPRGGDTGELFF	TGTGCCAGCAGCGTACCCCGGGGTGGCGACACCGGGGAGCTGTTTTTT
TRBJ2-2	TRBV29-1	NA	NA	CSVESQGYTGEQFF	TGCAGCGTTGAAAGTCAGGGCTACACCGGGGAGCAGTTTTTT
TRBJ2-5	TRBV28	TRBD1	many	CASSFDPGTGGEETQYF	TGTGCCAGCAGTTTCGACCCCGGGACAGGGGGCGAAGAGACCCAGTACTTC